Below are 5 T cell receptor beta chains sequenced from a single sample in a study of CD8+CD57+ T cells in acquired aplastic anemia. Genomic DNA acted as the template from which TCR beta VDJ combination and CDR3 sequence profiling were carried out. TCRdb recomputed calls from the reads with MiXCR, one row per CDR3 protein. The sample records some 290,000 distinct CDR3 sequences, approximately 55% being singletons. Source material: sorted CD4+, CD8+, or CD8+CD57+ T cells (not recorded which) from PBMCs. All receptors come from a human donor with severe aplastic anemia or a healthy control (not recorded which).

The rearrangement links TRBV7-9 to TRBJ2-6; no firm D call. V lost 1 base to trimming and J lost 0 bases, with 10 bases between them. This CDR3 region has 17 residues. The germline gives CDR1 SEHNR, CDR2 FQNEAQ (reference sequence). This CDR3 reads CASSLGNPTSGANVLTF. The CDR3 nucleotides read TGTGCCAGCAGCTTAGGCAACCCGACCTCTGGGGCCAACGTCCTGACTTTC.

This clonotype appeared many times. This chain joins TRBV7-2 and TRBJ2-5; TRBD2 agrees at 13 bases. V lost 4 bases and J lost 6; bases outside the gene matches: 5. Germline V gene data show CDR1 as SGHTA and CDR2 as FQGNSA. This CDR3 contains 15 residues. Here the CDR3 DNA reads TGTGCCAGCAGCTACGGACTAGCGGGAGCAAAGACCCAGTACTTC. It codes for CASSYGLAGAKTQYF. Looking up the rest from reference TRBV7-2 and TRBJ2-5 gives the full variable domain: GAGVSQSPSNKVTEKGKDVELRCDPISGHTALYWYRQSLGQGLEFLIYFQGNSAPDKSGLPSDRFSAERTGGSVSTLTIQRTQQEDSAVYLCASSYGLAGAKTQYFGPGTRLLVL.

This clonotype has just one count. The rearrangement joins TRBV2 to TRBJ2-2; D is uncertain. Germline V gene data show CDR1 as SNHLY and CDR2 as FYNNEI. V was shortened by 4 bases and J by 1 base, with 4 bases between the two germline ends. CDR3 length equals 13 residues. CDR3 in amino acids: CASSAGNTGELFF. The CDR3 DNA is TGTGCCAGCAGTGCCGGGAACACCGGGGAGCTGTTTTTT.

Ten or more counts support this clonotype. J is TRBJ2-1 and V is TRBV7-2; perhaps TRBD2 as D (5 bases). V lost 0 bases and J 2 bases, leaving 20 bases between the germline ends. This CDR3 region has 19 residues. CDR1 is SGHTA and CDR2 is FQGNSA in the germline V gene. The CDR3 reads CASSLALGSRGFAYNEQFF. Written as DNA, the CDR3 is TGTGCCAGCAGCTTAGCGCTTGGTTCGAGAGGGTTCGCCTACAATGAGCAGTTCTTC.

This clonotype was seen repeatedly, ten times or more. The rearrangement joins TRBV6-1 to TRBJ1-6; 10 bases fit TRBD1. J gave up 0 bases and V 7 bases, and 12 bases lay outside the gene matches. Germline CDR1 is MNHNS and CDR2 is SASEGT. The CDR3 contains 19 residues. The CDR3 is CASNRDRGTSGSYNSPLHF. The CDR3 DNA reads TGTGCCAGCAACCGGGACAGGGGTACTAGCGGCTCCTATAATTCACCCCTCCACTTT.